The rows below give T cell receptor beta chains drawn from one sample of a study of cytomegalovirus exposure and HLA in healthy donors. The protocol was immunoSEQ multiplex PCR, while the TCRdb copy is restricted to in-frame clones and leaves out a portion. Among approximately 110,000 clones listed, less than 20% were seen once. Sequenced: PBMCs. The receptors come from a woman under 30 in good health and CMV-seronegative. The CDR3 runs from the conserved cysteine through the conserved F or W. The D gene is left open where the match is weak. Clone size is given for some rows only: seen once, a few or many times, or a class if the clone is expanded.

V gene	J gene	D gene	clone size	CDR3 DNA	CDR3 protein
TRBV5-5	TRBJ2-7	TRBD2	.	TGTGCCAGCAGCCCGGGGGGGGGCGTAGTCGAGCAGTACTTC	CASSPGGGVVEQYF
TRBV10-3	TRBJ1-5	TRBD1	.	TGTGCCATCGGGGTAGGACAGGGACGCGGTCAGCCCCAGCATTTT	CAIGVGQGRGQPQHF
TRBV9	TRBJ2-3	.	.	TGTGCCAGCAGCGTAGGAGGGAGCTCACTGGGGAGGCAGTATTTT	CASSVGGSSLGRQYF
TRBV9	TRBJ1-1	.	.	TGTGCCAGCAGCGTAGGGGCGTTGAACACTGAAGCTTTCTTT	CASSVGALNTEAFF
TRBV6-4	TRBJ2-1	TRBD1	few	TGTGCCAGCAGCCACTCAGGACAGGGGGGAGATGAGCAGTTCTTC	CASSHSGQGGDEQFF
TRBV6-5	TRBJ2-7	TRBD2	few	TGTGCCAGCAGCCCCGGACTAGCGGGAGATCGCGAGCAGTACTTC	CASSPGLAGDREQYF
TRBV5-6	TRBJ1-1	.	few	TGTGCCAGCAGACGGACAAGAAACACTGAAGCTTTCTTT	CASRRTRNTEAFF
TRBV6-6	TRBJ1-1	TRBD1	.	TGTGCCAGCCGACAGGGGGTTGACACTGAAGCTTTCTTT	CASRQGVDTEAFF
TRBV5-1	TRBJ1-4	.	.	TGCGCCAGCAGCTTGGCAGGGGAGCTACTCCATGAAAAACTGTTTTTT	CASSLAGELLHEKLFF
TRBV2	TRBJ2-7	TRBD2	few	TGTGCCACCCAACTAGCGGGAGGCCCCGAGCAGTACTTC	CATQLAGGPEQYF
TRBV5-1	TRBJ2-3	TRBD2	few	TGCGCCAGCAGACCACGGACTAGCGGGAACACAGATACGCAGTATTTT	CASRPRTSGNTDTQYF
TRBV6-1	TRBJ2-7	TRBD2	few	TGTGCCAGCAGTGAAACTGAGGCTAGCGGGTTCTACGAGCAGTACTTC	CASSETEASGFYEQYF
TRBV5-1	TRBJ2-5	TRBD2	few	TGCGCCAGCAGCTTGGGGGCTAGCGGGGGCACAGAGTACTTC	CASSLGASGGTEYF
TRBV7-9	TRBJ2-7	TRBD1	.	TGTGCCAGCAGCTGGGACAGGGGGCATCACGAGCAGTACTTC	CASSWDRGHHEQYF
TRBV20-1	TRBJ1-2	.	few	TGCAGTGCTAGAGAGGCTGGCGGCTACACCTTC	CSAREAGGYTF
TRBV30	TRBJ1-1	.	.	TGTGCCTGGAGTGTACTCGGGGGGAACACTGAAGCTTTCTTT	CAWSVLGGNTEAFF
TRBV7-8	TRBJ1-5	.	.	TGTGCCACCGGAGGTGGTATCGACGGGCCCCAGCATTTT	CATGGGIDGPQHF
TRBV7-9	TRBJ1-1	TRBD1	.	TGTGCCAGCAGCTTAGGTCAGGGGGCGATCGCTGAAGCTTTCTTT	CASSLGQGAIAEAFF
TRBV28	TRBJ2-3	.	.	TGTGCCAGCAAACCCTATGGGAGTTCGGGCACAGATACGCAGTATTTT	CASKPYGSSGTDTQYF
TRBV28	TRBJ1-1	TRBD1	.	TGTGCCAGCAGTGGACAGGGGGCTATGAACACTGAAGCTTTCTTT	CASSGQGAMNTEAFF
TRBV2	TRBJ1-2	.	.	TGTGCCAGCAGTGAAGGGTTACAGTCCTATGGCTACACCTTC	CASSEGLQSYGYTF
TRBV19	TRBJ2-2	TRBD2	.	TGTGCCAGTAGTATAGCTGGGCGGGGGGGGAACACCGGGGAGCTGTTTTTT	CASSIAGRGGNTGELFF
TRBV19	TRBJ2-3	.	.	TGTGCCAGTAGGGACTACAGCACAGATACGCAGTATTTT	CASRDYSTDTQYF
TRBV2	TRBJ2-1	.	.	TGTGCCAGCACATCGTGGGGCAGCTCCTACAATGAGCAGTTCTTC	CASTSWGSSYNEQFF
TRBV18	TRBJ2-3	.	.	TGTGCCAGCTCCCTATCGAGTACAGATACGCAGTATTTT	CASSLSSTDTQYF
TRBV10-1	TRBJ2-3	TRBD2	few	TGCGCCAGCAGTGTGGGGACTAGTAGCACAGATACGCAGTATTTT	CASSVGTSSTDTQYF
TRBV9	TRBJ2-7	TRBD2	.	TGTGCCAGCAGCGTAGATCCGGCGGGAGCCGTCTACGAGCAGTACTTC	CASSVDPAGAVYEQYF
TRBV2	TRBJ2-1	.	few	TGTGCCAGCAGTGTACTAGATGGGAATGAGCAGTTCTTC	CASSVLDGNEQFF
TRBV19	TRBJ2-1	TRBD2	.	TGTGCCAGCCGCCCCACTAGCGGGGGTGAGCAGTTCTTC	CASRPTSGGEQFF
TRBV28	TRBJ1-2	.	few	TGTGCCGCCCTCCTCTATAACTATGGCTACACCTTC	CAALLYNYGYTF
TRBV6-5	TRBJ1-5	TRBD1	few	TGTGCCAGCAGTCGGACAGGGGATGGAGGTCAGCCCCAGCATTTT	CASSRTGDGGQPQHF
TRBV5-1	TRBJ2-7	TRBD1	.	TGCGCCAGCAGCTCGACAGGGGTGGGATACGAGCAGTACTTC	CASSSTGVGYEQYF
TRBV25-1	TRBJ1-3	.	.	TGTGCCAGCAGCCCCGGAGCCTCTGGAAACACCATATATTTT	CASSPGASGNTIYF
TRBV30	TRBJ1-6	.	.	TGTGCCAGCTCGGTTGGGGCGAATTCACCCCTCCACTTT	CASSVGANSPLHF
TRBV5-6	TRBJ2-1	TRBD1	few	TGTGCCAGCAGCTTGGGGGACAGGGGATGGATTAATGAGCAGTTCTTC	CASSLGDRGWINEQFF
TRBV5-4	TRBJ2-3	TRBD2	.	TGTGCCAGCAGCTTGGAGGGCGGGGGGAGCACAGATACGCAGTATTTT	CASSLEGGGSTDTQYF
TRBV5-8	TRBJ2-1	.	.	TGTGCCAGCAGCTTGGTGTGGAGCGGGGCCCTAAGGGGGGGAAATGAGCAGTTCTTC	CASSLVWSGALRGGNEQFF
TRBV6-1	TRBJ1-1	.	.	TGTGCCAGCAGGACTCCGGGGAAAAACACTGAAGCTTTCTTT	CASRTPGKNTEAFF